Shown below are 28 T cell receptor beta chains from a single sample sequenced in a study of CD8 T cells in ankylosing spondylitis. TCRdb re-analysed the 5' RACE reads in MiXCR, keeping a single row per CDR3 protein. The sample has 200,000 to 250,000 distinct CDR3 sequences, about 10% seen once. The specimen was blood, either unsorted or a sorted T cell fraction (not recorded which). These receptors came from a male donor with ankylosing spondylitis or in good health (not recorded which).

This clonotype was counted ten times or more. The genes are TRBV12-3 or TRBV12-4 and TRBJ2-1, with D perhaps TRBD1 or TRBD2 (5 bases each). CDR3 length equals 14 residues. Trimming stripped 3 bases from V and 10 bases from J, with 16 bases between. For the CDR3, the DNA is TGTGCCAGCAGTTTGGCTCCGGGACCCCAAGAGCAGTTCTTC. Translation: CASSLAPGPQEQFF.

In its sample, this clonotype was seen many times. The J gene is TRBJ1-3, the V gene TRBV7-2; no clear D gene. Germline V gives CDR1 SGHTA, CDR2 FQGNSA. Trimming removed 0 bases at V and 9 bases at J, with 12 bases between. The CDR3 spans 14 residues. CDR3 nucleotide sequence: TGTGCCAGCAGCTTAGCATCCCCGGTTGGCACCATATATTTT. This gives the protein CASSLASPVGTIYF.

The chain combines TRBV15 with TRBJ2-3; either TRBD1 or TRBD2 may fit D (6 bases each). V was clipped by 3 bases and J by 5 bases, with 18 bases between them. CDR3 length: 16 residues. Per the germline V gene, CDR1 is LNHNV and CDR2 is YYDKDF (reference sequence). The DNA for the CDR3 is TGTGCCACCAGCAGGTCCCTCGGGGGCGCAGAAGATACGCAGTATTTT. Translation: CATSRSLGGAEDTQYF.

A few counts support this clonotype. This sequence joins TRBV5-1 and TRBJ1-2; 8 bases match TRBD1. Germline V gene sequence: CDR1 SGHRS, CDR2 YFSETQ. V lost 4 bases to trimming and J lost 4 bases; unmatched junction nucleotides: 12. CDR3 length: 16 amino acids. CDR3 in amino acids: CASSGERQGLGYGYTF. DNA of the CDR3: TGCGCCAGCAGCGGAGAACGACAGGGGTTAGGCTATGGCTACACCTTC.

This clonotype was observed many times. This rearrangement joins TRBV20-1 to TRBJ2-3; D gene ambiguous. Trimming left V 7 bases short and J 6 bases short, with 5 bases between. Per germline, CDR1 DFQATT and CDR2 SNEGSKA (reference sequence). This CDR3 region has 9 residues. The CDR3: CSDADTQYF. CDR3 nucleotides: TGCAGTGATGCGGATACGCAGTATTTT.

The chain recombines TRBV5-1 with TRBJ1-2; D gene unclear. CDR3 length equals 11 residues. CDR1 is SGHRS and CDR2 is YFSETQ in the germline V gene. The V end was cut by 3 bases, the J end by 8 bases, with 8 bases between. DNA for the CDR3: TGCGCCAGCAGCTCCACTATCGGCTACACCTTC. This sequence encodes CASSSTIGYTF.

This clonotype was seen a handful of times. The chain combines TRBV6-5 with TRBJ2-3; the D gene is possibly TRBD1 (5 bases). V was cut by 2 bases and J by 4 bases, with 10 bases left in between. This CDR3 is built from 14 residues. Germline CDR1 is MNHEY and CDR2 is SVGAGI. The CDR3, as DNA: TGTGCCAGCAGTTACGGGTCAGGGTCAGATACGCAGTATTTT. Protein product: CASSYGSGSDTQYF.

This clonotype was counted between two and nine times. The V call is TRBV5-5, the J call TRBJ2-7, with 7 bases fitting TRBD2. Per the germline V gene, CDR1 is SGHKS and CDR2 is YYEKEE (reference sequence). The CDR3 is 16 amino acids. With 2 bases clipped from V and 0 bases from J, the junction kept 8 bases outside the gene matches. The CDR3 DNA sequence: TGTGCCAGCAGCTTCAGGGAGGGGCCCCTCTCCTACGAGCAGTACTTC. This sequence encodes CASSFREGPLSYEQYF. The full variable domain, completed using reference TRBV5-5 and TRBJ2-7, is DAGVTQSPTHLIKTRGQQVTLRCSPISGHKSVSWYQQVLGQGPQFIFQYYEKEERGRGNFPDRFSARQFPNYSSELNVNALLLGDSALYLCASSFREGPLSYEQYFGPGTRLTVT.

This clonotype showed up many times. The CDR3 loop is CAISAADSQPQHF. The DNA of the CDR3 is TGTGCCATCAGTGCTGCAGACAGCCAGCCCCAGCATTTT. The J gene is TRBJ1-5, the V gene TRBV10-3, with a possible D match to TRBD1 (5 bases). This CDR3 has 13 residues. Germline CDR1 is ENHRY and CDR2 is SYGVKD. V was shortened by 4 bases and J by 7 bases, with 11 bases between the two germline ends.

This clonotype showed up many times. The chain joins TRBV28 to TRBJ2-7, with D tentatively TRBD1 (5 bases). The CDR3 length is 14 residues. Germline CDR1 and CDR2: MDHEN and SYDVKM. Trimming took off 3 bases at V and 3 bases at J, with 12 bases between the two ends. CDR3 in amino acids: CASSFQGVIYEQYF. For the CDR3, the DNA is TGTGCCAGCAGTTTTCAGGGCGTAATCTACGAGCAGTACTTC.

This clonotype was seen repeatedly, ten times or more. The chain recombines TRBV5-1 with TRBJ2-5; tentative D call: TRBD1 (6 bases). V lost 5 bases and J lost 8, with 22 bases in between. The CDR3 is 15 residues long. Germline V CDR1 and CDR2: SGHRS, YFSETQ. The CDR3 loop is CASRLTGPALETQYF. The CDR3, as DNA: TGCGCCAGCAGGTTAACAGGGCCCGCTTTAGAAACCCAGTACTTC.

This clonotype was recorded at least ten times. V and J are TRBV7-8 and TRBJ1-1; the match to TRBD1 covers 8 bases. The CDR3 runs to 13 residues. V lost 5 bases and J lost 12; bases outside the gene matches: 11. The germline V gene has CDR1 SGHVS and CDR2 FQNEAQ. The DNA of the CDR3 is TGTGCCAGCAGCCCAGGACAGGGACTGGTAACTTTCTTT. Residues: CASSPGQGLVTFF.

Ten or more counts support this clonotype. V usage is TRBV5-1 and J usage is TRBJ2-7; tentatively, D is TRBD1 (8 bases). This CDR3 is 15 amino acids long. The germline V gene has CDR1 SGHRS and CDR2 YFSETQ. V shed 4 bases and J shed 6 bases, with 20 bases lying between them. DNA of the CDR3: TGCGCCAGCAGCGACCGGACAGGGCGGGGGTCCGAGCAGTACTTC. This translates into CASSDRTGRGSEQYF.

The rearrangement joins TRBV30 to TRBJ2-7; D uncertain. The germline V gene has CDR1 GTSNPN and CDR2 SVGIG (reference sequence). The ends were cut back, 3 bases at V and 0 bases at J, with 6 bases in the middle. This CDR3 has 12 amino acids. CDR3 in DNA: TGTGCCTGGAGCGACGGCTCCTACGAGCAGTACTTC. Amino acid sequence: CAWSDGSYEQYF.

Only a few counts were recorded for this clonotype. J is TRBJ2-7 and V is TRBV5-1; weak D call: TRBD2 (6 bases). V was cut by 4 bases and J by 2 bases, with 13 bases left in between. The CDR3 totals 14 residues. Looked up from germline, CDR1 is SGHRS and CDR2 is YFSETQ. The CDR3 coding sequence is TGCGCCAGCAGCGGGCGGGGTTACGCCTACGAGCAGTACTTC. Translated, it gives CASSGRGYAYEQYF.

The rearrangement uses TRBV27 and TRBJ2-7; no reliable D call. V lost 6 bases and J 0 bases, leaving 9 bases between the germline ends. CDR3 length equals 13 residues. Germline-derived CDR1 and CDR2 are MNHEY and SMNVEV (reference sequence). The DNA for the CDR3 is TGTGCCAGCAGGGCGGTCAGCTCCTACGAGCAGTACTTC. This gives the protein CASRAVSSYEQYF.

This rearrangement joins TRBV5-1 to TRBJ1-5, with TRBD1 identical over 7 bases. Germline V gene lookup returns CDR1 SGHRS and CDR2 YFSETQ. V trimming: 3 bases; J trimming: 5 bases; junction bases outside the gene matches: 8. The CDR3 contains 15 residues. CDR3 protein: CASSWGGGGDQPQHF. The CDR3 DNA is TGCGCCAGCAGCTGGGGAGGGGGCGGAGATCAGCCCCAGCATTTT.

There are a few counts of this clonotype. This chain connects TRBV28 to TRBJ1-2, with 9 bases aligning to TRBD1. V gave up 2 bases and J gave up 3 bases; unmatched junction bases: 13. CDR1 MDHEN and CDR2 SYDVKM come from the germline V gene. This CDR3 comprises 18 residues. The CDR3 region has the DNA TGTGCCAGCAGTTTAAGTACTTTTCGGACAGGGGACGACTATGGCTACACCTTC. This gives the protein CASSLSTFRTGDDYGYTF.

This clonotype was recorded many times. The gene calls are TRBV27 and TRBJ2-3, with D unclear. The CDR3 sequence is 15 residues long. The V end was cut by 2 bases, the J end by 2 bases, with 11 bases between. Germline loops: CDR1 MNHEY, CDR2 SMNVEV (reference sequence). The CDR3 region is CASSLVLGNTDTQYF. In DNA, the CDR3 is TGTGCCAGCAGTTTAGTCCTGGGCAACACAGATACGCAGTATTTT.

This clonotype occurred many times. The chain is built from TRBV20-1 and TRBJ1-1; D is uncertain. The germline CDR1 and CDR2 sequences are DFQATT and SNEGSKA (reference sequence). The ends were cut back, 3 bases at V and 4 bases at J, with 15 bases in the middle. The CDR3 covers 14 residues. CDR3 amino acids: CSASPQVPSTEAFF. Here the CDR3 DNA reads TGCAGTGCTAGCCCCCAGGTCCCCAGCACTGAAGCTTTCTTT.

This clonotype was seen at least ten times. The V call is TRBV7-9, the J call TRBJ1-2; D gene uncertain. V gave up 5 bases and J gave up 0 bases, with 10 bases separating them. This CDR3 contains 14 residues. Germline values: CDR1 SEHNR, CDR2 FQNEAQ (reference sequence). In DNA, the CDR3 is TGTGCCAGCAGCCATACCCCAGCTAACTATGGCTACACCTTC. It is translated as CASSHTPANYGYTF.

The rearrangement links TRBV7-3 to TRBJ2-3, with 8 bases identical to TRBD2. The CDR3 has 18 residues. Germline CDR1 SGHTA, CDR2 FQGTGA. V dropped 0 bases and J dropped 2; count of bases not matched to a gene: 10. The CDR3 sequence: CASSLTAGGTTATDTQYF. The CDR3 DNA is TGTGCCAGCAGCTTAACGGCGGGGGGTACTACCGCCACAGATACGCAGTATTTT.

V is TRBV3-1 and J is TRBJ2-5, with 10 positions matching TRBD2. Germline V CDR1 and CDR2: LGHDT, YNNKEL (reference sequence). The CDR3 has 15 residues. With 5 bases clipped from V and 1 base from J, the junction kept 4 bases outside the gene matches. The CDR3 DNA reads as TGTGCCAGCAGCTTTTGGACTAGCGGCCAAGAGACCCAGTACTTC. Translating it yields CASSFWTSGQETQYF.

This clonotype was seen repeatedly, ten times or more. The J gene is TRBJ1-1, the V gene TRBV5-1; tentative D call: TRBD1 (6 bases). CDR1 and CDR2 (germline): SGHRS, YFSETQ. This CDR3 region has 15 residues. V shed 0 bases and J shed 3 bases, with 12 bases lying between them. The CDR3 DNA is TGCGCCAGCAGCTTGGTGGCGGGGGCGGACACTGAAGCTTTCTTT. It encodes CASSLVAGADTEAFF.

This clonotype was observed many times. The rearrangement uses TRBV5-1 and TRBJ2-5; D ambiguous. CDR3 length: 11 amino acids. Germline CDR1 reads SGHRS; CDR2 reads YFSETQ. Trimming took 2 bases from V and 3 from J, leaving 2 bases between them. The CDR3 spells CASSFEETQYF. The CDR3, as DNA: TGCGCCAGCAGCTTCGAAGAGACCCAGTACTTC.

This clonotype was seen repeatedly, ten times or more. The V call is TRBV5-1, the J call TRBJ2-5; 11 nucleotides align to TRBD2. The CDR3 has 16 amino acids. V lost 2 bases to trimming and J lost 3 bases; unmatched junction nucleotides: 6. Germline loops: CDR1 SGHRS, CDR2 YFSETQ. The CDR3 DNA is TGCGCCAGCAGCTTCTCTAGCGGGGGGATCGAAGAGACCCAGTACTTC. Its translation: CASSFSSGGIEETQYF.

Details on this clonotype: One end of the junction does not line up with germline, which may come from a read error. V and J are TRBV15 and TRBJ2-1; no firm D call. Germline V gives CDR1 LNHNV, CDR2 YYDKDF (reference sequence). The CDR3 is 14 amino acids. CDR3 nucleotide sequence: TGTGCCACCAAACAGCCCCAACTATACAATGAGCAGCTCTTC. It is translated as CATKQPQLYNEQLF.

The chain combines TRBV5-1 with TRBJ2-2; a possible D gene is TRBD2 (5 bases). V was shortened by 6 bases and J by 2 bases, with 8 bases between the two germline ends. The CDR3 extends over 13 amino acids. In germline, CDR1 is SGHRS, CDR2 YFSETQ. Here the CDR3 DNA reads TGCGCCAGCAAACGGGGAAACACCGGGGAGCTGTTTTTT. Protein: CASKRGNTGELFF.